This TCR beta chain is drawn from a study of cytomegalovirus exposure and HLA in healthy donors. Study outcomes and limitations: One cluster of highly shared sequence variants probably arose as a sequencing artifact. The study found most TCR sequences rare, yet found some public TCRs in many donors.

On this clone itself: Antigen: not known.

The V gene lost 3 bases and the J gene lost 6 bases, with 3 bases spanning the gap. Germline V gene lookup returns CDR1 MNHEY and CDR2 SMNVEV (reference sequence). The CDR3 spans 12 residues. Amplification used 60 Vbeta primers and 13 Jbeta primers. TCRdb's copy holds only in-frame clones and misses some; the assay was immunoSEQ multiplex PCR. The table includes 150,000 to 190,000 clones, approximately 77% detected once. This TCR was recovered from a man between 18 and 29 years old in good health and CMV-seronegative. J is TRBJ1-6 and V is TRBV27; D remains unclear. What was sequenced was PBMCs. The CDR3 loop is CASSFGNSPLHF. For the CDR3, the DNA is TGTGCCAGCAGTTTCGGTAATTCACCCCTCCACTTT.